These T cell receptor beta chains were read from a single sample in a study of regulatory T cells in long-lasting Graves disease. TCRdb ran MiXCR on the multiplex PCR reads and lists one entry per CDR3 protein. The sample records roughly 500,000 distinct CDR3 sequences, about 14% being singletons. This sample was also put to use in a study of T cells in Graves' hyperthyroidism and ophthalmopathy.

The material was peripheral blood mononuclear cells (PBMCs), obtained at new diagnosis, from a patient treated with antithyroid drugs. The receptors shown here come from a man aged 30 to 45 with Graves disease. CDR3s leave out the opening cysteine and the closing phenylalanine or tryptophan. A D gene is named only where the DNA matches it firmly.

D	J	V	CDR3
-	TRBJ1-3	TRBV12-3/TRBV12-4	ASSLEGHSSGNTIY
-	TRBJ2-3	TRBV19	ATRPRGASPDTQY
-	TRBJ1-3	TRBV7-9	ASRTGTVSGNTIY
TRBD1	TRBJ2-3	TRBV7-2	ASSPGTGSDTQY
-	TRBJ2-6	TRBV4-1	ASSQWGDGASSGANVLT
TRBD1	TRBJ2-1	TRBV18	ASSPSRGYEQF
-	TRBJ2-3	TRBV11-2	ASSYQGLGTDTQY
-	TRBJ1-2	TRBV27	ASSSHRGNGYT
-	TRBJ2-5	TRBV11-2	ASSLEVGAVQETQY
-	TRBJ2-1	TRBV20-1	SARAPGTPYNEQF
-	TRBJ2-7	TRBV4-2	ASSRLDYEQY
TRBD2	TRBJ2-1	TRBV7-9	ASRLAGGLGGGNEQF
-	TRBJ2-5	TRBV15	ATSRERQGKETQY
-	TRBJ2-7	TRBV6-1	ASALPSRDYEQY
-	TRBJ1-2	TRBV27	ASSLRQNYGYT
TRBD1	TRBJ2-3	TRBV13	ASSLAGQGGSDTQY
-	-	TRBV11-2	ASSFRQEPPGAQY
-	TRBJ1-5	TRBV18	ASSGGDNQPQH
-	TRBJ1-4	TRBV28	ASSRLGPAGEEKLF
TRBD1	TRBJ2-7	TRBV19	ASSVTGGRGYEQY
TRBD1	TRBJ2-7	TRBV20-1	SARDGGQGRWEQY
TRBD1	TRBJ2-7	TRBV6-1	ASSEASADRGGDEQY
TRBD1	TRBJ2-2	TRBV30	AWRIGQAGELF
-	TRBJ2-1	TRBV6-4	ASSDTRGQLFYEQF
-	TRBJ2-1	TRBV11-2	TSSLSGSSYNEQF
TRBD2	TRBJ2-3	TRBV20-1	SAKMTSASTDTQY
TRBD2	TRBJ2-3	TRBV5-1	ASSPPPGTSGTDTQY
TRBD2	-	TRBV6-1	ASSLGTSGRAYEQY
-	TRBJ2-1	TRBV12-3/TRBV12-4	ASRRGRAPYNEQF
-	TRBJ2-5	TRBV10-1	ASSDVTGQETQY
-	TRBJ1-2	TRBV10-2	ASSEEGNYGHT
-	TRBJ2-1	TRBV20-1	SAIRDWEQF
TRBD2	TRBJ2-7	TRBV7-2	ASGTSGKTYEQY
-	-	TRBV4-1	ASSQDAARETQY
TRBD2	TRBJ2-1	TRBV2	AVGLAGSEQF
TRBD2	TRBJ2-3	TRBV20-1	SASRLAGDTQY
TRBD2	TRBJ2-1	TRBV20-1	SAMRGGGLYNEQF
TRBD1	TRBJ2-2	TRBV12-3/TRBV12-4	ASSPGQGETGELF
TRBD2	TRBJ2-3	TRBV15	ATKRELSTDTQY
-	TRBJ2-7	TRBV7-9	ASSERSLYEQY
-	TRBJ1-4	TRBV5-1	ASSPVPGPNEKLF
-	TRBJ1-6	TRBV5-1	ASSGTSDNSPLH
-	TRBJ2-3	TRBV15	ATSGDPTDTQY
-	TRBJ1-4	TRBV30	AWSVSSGPGH
-	TRBJ2-7	TRBV29-1	SVVLEGYEQY
-	TRBJ2-7	TRBV19	ASSMARAYEQY
-	TRBJ2-1	TRBV2	ASRTGAGSYNEQF